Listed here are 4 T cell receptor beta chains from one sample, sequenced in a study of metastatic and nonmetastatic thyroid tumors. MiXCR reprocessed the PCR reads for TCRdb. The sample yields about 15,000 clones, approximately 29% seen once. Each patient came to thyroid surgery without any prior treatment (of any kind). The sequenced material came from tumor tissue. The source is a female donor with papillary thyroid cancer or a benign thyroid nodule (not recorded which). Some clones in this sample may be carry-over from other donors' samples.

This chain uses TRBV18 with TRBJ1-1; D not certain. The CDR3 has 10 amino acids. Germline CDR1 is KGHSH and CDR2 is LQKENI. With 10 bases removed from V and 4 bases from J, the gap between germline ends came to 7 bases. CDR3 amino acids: CATAGTEAFF. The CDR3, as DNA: TGTGCCACCGCTGGCACTGAAGCTTTCTTT.

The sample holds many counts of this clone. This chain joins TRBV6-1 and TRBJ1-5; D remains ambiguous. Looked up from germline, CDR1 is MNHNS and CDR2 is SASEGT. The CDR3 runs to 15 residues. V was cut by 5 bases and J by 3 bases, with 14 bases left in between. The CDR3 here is CASSRDTALNQPQHF. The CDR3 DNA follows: TGTGCCAGCAGTCGAGACACGGCACTCAATCAGCCCCAGCATTTT.

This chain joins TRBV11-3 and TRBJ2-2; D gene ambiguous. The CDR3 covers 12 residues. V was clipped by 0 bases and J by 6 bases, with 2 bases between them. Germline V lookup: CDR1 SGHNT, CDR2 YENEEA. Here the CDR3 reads CASSLESGELFF. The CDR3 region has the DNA TGTGCCAGCAGCTTAGAGTCCGGGGAGCTGTTTTTT.

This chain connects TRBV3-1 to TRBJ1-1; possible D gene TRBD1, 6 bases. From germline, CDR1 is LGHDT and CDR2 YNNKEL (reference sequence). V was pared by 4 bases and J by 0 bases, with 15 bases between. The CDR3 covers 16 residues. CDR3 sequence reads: CASSPLSGGLNTEAFF. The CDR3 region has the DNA TGTGCCAGCAGCCCCCTATCGGGGGGCTTGAACACTGAAGCTTTCTTT.